Each of the 28 T cell receptor beta chains below was sequenced from the same sample in a study of cytomegalovirus exposure and HLA in healthy donors. The PCR used 60 Vbeta and 13 Jbeta primers. TCRdb's copy holds only in-frame clones and misses some; the assay was immunoSEQ multiplex PCR. The sample comprises some 170,000 clones, about three quarters of which are singletons, and approximately 3% rests with the top ten. The sample comprised PBMCs. These receptor sequences come from a woman in her 30s in good health and CMV-seronegative.

As for this clone: Other DNA sequences in the sample encode the same CDR3. V usage is TRBV6-5 and J usage is TRBJ1-5; D is perhaps TRBD1 (5 bases). The V gene's germline CDR1 is MNHEY and CDR2 SVGAGI. The CDR3 totals 15 residues. Trimming cost V 0 bases and J 1 base, with 7 bases left between them. CDR3 region: CASSYSGQSNQPQHF. CDR3 nucleotide sequence: TGTGCCAGCAGTTACTCGGGGCAGAGCAATCAGCCCCAGCATTTT.

This clone was picked up a small number of times. The V and J genes are TRBV7-9 and TRBJ1-5, with TRBD1 matching 8 bases. The CDR3 covers 15 residues. CDR1 is SEHNR and CDR2 is FQNEAQ in the germline V gene (reference sequence). Germline trimming cut 1 base from V and 7 bases from J; bases unmatched to any gene: 6. The CDR3 sequence: CASSLGGQGEQPQHF. CDR3 nucleotides: TGTGCCAGCAGCTTAGGCGGACAGGGTGAACAGCCCCAGCATTTT.

Regarding this clone: One junction end does not reproduce the germline sequence, and a read error may be involved. This chain joins TRBV4-3 and TRBJ2-3; possibly TRBD2 for D (6 bases). This CDR3 has 16 amino acids. Germline V gene sequence: CDR1 LGHNA, CDR2 YSLEER. The CDR3, as DNA: TGCGCCAGCAGCCAAGAGCTTAGCGGCCAAGTAGATACGCGGTATTTT. Residues: CASSQELSGQVDTRYF.

The V and J genes are TRBV28 and TRBJ1-1; D gene ambiguous. The CDR3 contains 13 residues. Trimming removed 4 bases at V and 0 bases at J, with 6 bases between. Germline values: CDR1 MDHEN, CDR2 SYDVKM. The CDR3, as DNA: TGTGCCAGCAGTTCCTCTATGAACACTGAAGCTTTCTTT. Encoded protein: CASSSSMNTEAFF. Looking up the rest from reference TRBV28 and TRBJ1-1 gives the full variable domain: DVKVTQSSRYLVKRTGEKVFLECVQDMDHENMFWYRQDPGLGLRLIYFSYDVKMKEKGDIPEGYSVSREKKERFSLILESASTNQTSMYLCASSSSMNTEAFFGQGTRLTVV.

The chain has TRBV5-3 and TRBJ1-2; D is ambiguous. TRBV5-3 is an ORF, and what it does is uncertain. CDR3 length: 14 residues. V was trimmed by 6 bases and J by 4 bases, leaving 16 bases between them. Here the CDR3 reads CARTSAVNPYGYTF. The CDR3 DNA reads TGTGCCAGAACTAGTGCGGTCAATCCCTATGGCTACACCTTC.

The J gene is TRBJ1-1, the V gene TRBV29-1; possibly TRBD1 for D (6 bases). Germline CDR1 and CDR2: SQVTM and ANQGSEA. The V end was cut by 6 bases, the J end by 0 bases, with 11 bases between. CDR3 length: 13 amino acids. CDR3 amino acids: CSVGTSMNTEAFF. The CDR3 nucleotides read TGCAGCGTGGGGACATCGATGAACACTGAAGCTTTCTTT. Complete variable domain (other parts from reference TRBV29-1 and TRBJ1-1): SAVISQKPSRDICQRGTSLTIQCQVDSQVTMMFWYRQQPGQSLTLIATANQGSEATYESGFVIDKFPISRPNLTFSTLTVSNMSPEDSSIYLCSVGTSMNTEAFFGQGTRLTVV.

This clone came up once. The chain has TRBV6-5 and TRBJ2-7; D is perhaps TRBD1 (7 bases). V lost 4 bases and J 3 bases, leaving 13 bases between the germline ends. The V gene's germline CDR1 is MNHEY and CDR2 SVGAGI. The CDR3 extends over 14 amino acids. The CDR3 sequence is CASSWGDSYYEQYF. CDR3 bases: TGTGCCAGCAGTTGGGGGGACAGCTACTACGAGCAGTACTTC.

This clone was counted a few times. This chain links TRBV28 with TRBJ2-7; D may be TRBD1 (6 bases). Per germline, CDR1 MDHEN and CDR2 SYDVKM. Trimming stripped 5 bases from V and 6 bases from J, with 8 bases between. This CDR3 contains 11 residues. Here the CDR3 reads CASSPRGEQYF. In nucleotides, the CDR3 is TGTGCCAGCAGTCCCAGGGGCGAGCAGTACTTC.

This chain connects TRBV6-1 to TRBJ2-7; TRBD1 agrees at 8 bases. CDR3 length equals 18 residues. Trimming removed 2 bases from V and 2 bases from J; junction bases left unmatched: 14. The germline V gene encodes CDR1 MNHNS and CDR2 SASEGT. Written as DNA, the CDR3 is TGTGCCAGCAGTGAAACCCCCGGACAGGGCCGCGTCCCCTACGAGCAGTACTTC. Translating it yields CASSETPGQGRVPYEQYF.

The V gene is TRBV7-2, the J gene TRBJ2-5, with D possibly matching TRBD2 (6 bases). This CDR3 region has 16 residues. V was pared by 3 bases and J by 2 bases, with 16 bases between. Looked up from germline, CDR1 is SGHTA and CDR2 is FQGNSA. For the CDR3, the DNA is TGTGCCAGCAGCTTTACTCCGGACTACCTTCAAGAGACCCAGTACTTC. This sequence encodes CASSFTPDYLQETQYF.

V usage is TRBV7-9 and J usage is TRBJ2-5, with a possible D match to TRBD2 (5 bases). This CDR3 is 17 amino acids long. V lost 5 bases to trimming and J lost 2 bases, with 21 bases between them. Germline V CDR1 and CDR2: SEHNR, FQNEAQ (reference sequence). CDR3 bases: TGTGCCAGCAGCCCCCGGAGGTGGGAGTCGGGTCAAGAGACCCAGTACTTC. Residues: CASSPRRWESGQETQYF.

This clone was detected only once. This chain links TRBV19 with TRBJ1-5, with D possibly TRBD1 on 6 matching bases. CDR3 length equals 15 residues. The ends were cut back, 4 bases at V and 0 bases at J, with 10 bases in the middle. CDR1 and CDR2 (germline): LNHDA, SQIVND (reference sequence). CDR3 sequence (DNA): TGTGCCAGTAGTACAGGACAGTATAGCAATCAGCCCCAGCATTTT. The encoded protein is CASSTGQYSNQPQHF.

The chain carries TRBV29-1 and TRBJ2-1; 14 nucleotides match TRBD2. Germline assignment: CDR1 SQVTM and CDR2 ANQGSEA. V lost 5 bases, J lost 7 bases, and 1 base stayed unmatched. The CDR3 spans 13 residues. This chain's CDR3 is CSVRTSGRNEQFF. CDR3 DNA: TGCAGCGTTAGGACTAGCGGGAGGAATGAGCAGTTCTTC.

The J gene is TRBJ2-6, the V gene TRBV28; the match to TRBD1 covers 8 bases. The CDR3 runs to 15 residues. V dropped 4 bases and J dropped 4; count of bases not matched to a gene: 3. In germline, CDR1 is MDHEN, CDR2 SYDVKM. For the CDR3, the DNA is TGTGCCAGCAGTTCGACAGGGGCGGGGGCCAACGTCCTGACTTTC. This gives the protein CASSSTGAGANVLTF.

The chain is built from TRBV25-1 and TRBJ2-5; a weak D match, TRBD2 (6 bases). The germline CDR1 and CDR2 sequences are MGHDK and SYGVNS. The CDR3 covers 14 residues. The ends were cut back, 2 bases at V and 5 bases at J, with 12 bases in the middle. The CDR3 nucleotides are TGTGCCAGCAGTGAAACATCCCGGGGGGAGACCCAGTACTTC. This sequence encodes CASSETSRGETQYF.

This clone was observed a handful of times. The chain carries TRBV30 and TRBJ2-7, with TRBD2 matching over 12 bases. The CDR3 is made up of 19 amino acids. CDR1 is GTSNPN and CDR2 is SVGIG in the germline V gene (reference sequence). With V trimmed by 3 bases and J by 1 base, 16 bases remained unmatched. CDR3 amino acids: CAWRGLPASGRALSYEQYF. The CDR3 region has the DNA TGTGCCTGGAGGGGTCTCCCGGCTAGCGGGAGGGCGTTGTCCTACGAGCAGTACTTC.

The chain carries TRBV4-3 and TRBJ2-3; D perhaps matches TRBD2 (5 bases). Germline V gene data show CDR1 as LGHNA and CDR2 as YSLEER. The CDR3 length is 13 residues. V shed 0 bases and J shed 5 bases, with 6 bases lying between them. DNA for the CDR3: TGCGCCAGCAGCCAAGATCGGGAAGATACGCAGTATTTT. This codes for CASSQDREDTQYF.

The CDR3 sequence is CAISEARSEGASTEAFF. The CDR3, as DNA: TGTGCCATCAGTGAGGCCCGGAGTGAGGGAGCGAGCACTGAAGCTTTCTTT. This rearrangement joins TRBV10-3 to TRBJ1-1; D gene ambiguous. The CDR3 loop spans 17 amino acids. Germline assignment: CDR1 ENHRY and CDR2 SYGVKD. Trimming cost V 2 bases and J 4 bases, with 20 bases left between them.

This clone occurred once. V usage is TRBV19 and J usage is TRBJ1-4; TRBD1 is a possible D gene (6 bases). The CDR3 runs to 14 residues. V was pared by 7 bases and J by 7 bases, with 16 bases between. Germline V lookup: CDR1 LNHDA, CDR2 SQIVND (reference sequence). DNA of the CDR3: TGTGCCAGTAAGGTCCGGGACACCGCTGAAAAACTGTTTTTT. This gives the protein CASKVRDTAEKLFF.

This rearrangement joins TRBV13 to TRBJ1-6; 8 positions agree with TRBD1. Germline CDR1 and CDR2: PRHDT and FYEKMQ (reference sequence). V lost 1 base to trimming and J lost 10 bases; unmatched junction nucleotides: 9. This CDR3 is 16 amino acids long. The CDR3 protein is CASSLEGRGLGSPLHF. CDR3 DNA: TGTGCCAGCAGCTTAGAGGGCAGGGGGCTTGGGTCACCCCTCCACTTT.

This clone has only a few counts. This chain uses TRBV7-6 with TRBJ1-6; the D gene is possibly TRBD1 (5 bases). Germline V gene sequence: CDR1 SGHVS, CDR2 FNYEAQ. V was shortened by 4 bases and J by 4 bases, with 11 bases between the two germline ends. This CDR3 contains 15 residues. CDR3 DNA: TGTGCCAGCAGCTCCGCCTCAGGGTATAATTCACCCCTCCACTTT. Translating it yields CASSSASGYNSPLHF.

V gene TRBV2 combines with J gene TRBJ2-5; perhaps TRBD2 as D (5 bases). The J call may be mistaken, given a closer DNA end match to TRBJ2-7. CDR3 length: 13 residues. Per germline, CDR1 SNHLY and CDR2 FYNNEI. CDR3: CASSGGRDYEQYF. The CDR3 nucleotides are TGTGCCAGCAGTGGAGGACGGGACTACGAGCAGTACTTC.

This chain links TRBV11-3 with TRBJ2-1, with 9 bases matching TRBD1. Germline-derived CDR1 and CDR2 are SGHNT and YENEEA. With V trimmed by 4 bases and J by 1 base, 2 bases remained unmatched. The length of the CDR3 is 15 residues. CDR3 DNA: TGTGCCAGCAGCTCGGACAGGGGATCCTACAATGAGCAGTTCTTC. This sequence encodes CASSSDRGSYNEQFF.

This clone was counted a few times. The genes are TRBV5-4 and TRBJ2-1; maybe TRBD2 (5 bases). V gave up 0 bases and J gave up 7 bases, with 8 bases separating them. This CDR3 region has 13 residues. CDR1 is SGHNT and CDR2 is YYREEE in the germline V gene (reference sequence). DNA for the CDR3: TGTGCCAGCAGCTTGGCACCGGGGAATGAGCAGTTCTTC. As protein: CASSLAPGNEQFF.

The V gene is TRBV28, the J gene TRBJ1-1; no definite D call. CDR3 length: 14 amino acids. The germline CDR1 and CDR2 sequences are MDHEN and SYDVKM. The V end lost 2 bases, the J end lost 1 base, and 8 bases lay between the germline ends. The CDR3 here is CASSLPRQNTEAFF. DNA of the CDR3: TGTGCCAGCAGTTTACCCAGACAGAACACTGAAGCTTTCTTT.

This clone turned up a few times. The chain combines TRBV2 with TRBJ2-6; a possible D gene is TRBD1 (5 bases). With 4 bases removed from V and 0 bases from J, the gap between germline ends came to 7 bases. Germline CDR1 reads SNHLY; CDR2 reads FYNNEI. The CDR3 length is 15 residues. The CDR3 DNA follows: TGTGCCAGCAGTGGACAGCCCTCTGGGGCCAACGTCCTGACTTTC. The encoded protein is CASSGQPSGANVLTF.

This clone was counted between two and nine times. V and J are TRBV15 and TRBJ2-3; D gene uncertain. This CDR3 comprises 18 residues. Germline V gene sequence: CDR1 LNHNV, CDR2 YYDKDF (reference sequence). The germline V and J ends were trimmed by 0 bases and 3 bases, with 19 bases remaining between them. The CDR3 DNA is TGTGCCACCAGCAGAGAGGTGTCGGGTTTCAAGGTGACAGATACGCAGTATTTT. It encodes CATSREVSGFKVTDTQYF.

The chain links TRBV30 to TRBJ1-1, with a tentative D call TRBD1 (6 bases). Germline CDR1 GTSNPN, CDR2 SVGIG (reference sequence). V was trimmed by 4 bases and J by 1 base, leaving 10 bases between them. This CDR3 is 13 amino acids long. The chain's CDR3 is CAWTKTGNTEAFF. CDR3 nucleotide sequence: TGTGCCTGGACCAAGACAGGGAACACTGAAGCTTTCTTT.